The next 8 T cell receptor beta chains were all read from a single sample in a study of cytomegalovirus exposure and HLA in healthy donors. Amplification used 60 Vbeta primers and 13 Jbeta primers. Measured with immunoSEQ multiplex PCR; TCRdb has only the in-frame clones, and not every one. The profile covers roughly 100,000 clones, with about 80% appearing a single time and less than 2.5% taken by the ten largest. The sample comprised PBMCs. The receptors originated from a man aged 25 to 45 in good health and CMV-seronegative.

This chain uses TRBV5-1 with TRBJ2-7; 12 positions agree with TRBD1. The CDR3 loop spans 17 amino acids. The germline V gene has CDR1 SGHRS and CDR2 YFSETQ. V was pared by 3 bases and J by 5 bases, with 12 bases of the junction left unmatched. CDR3 in amino acids: CASSSGQGAGGSDEQYF. For the CDR3, the DNA is TGCGCCAGCAGCTCGGGACAGGGGGCTGGAGGATCCGACGAGCAGTACTTC. The full variable domain, completed using reference TRBV5-1 and TRBJ2-7, is KAGVTQTPRYLIKTRGQQVTLSCSPISGHRSVSWYQQTPGQGLQFLFEYFSETQRNKGNFPGRFSGRQFSNSRSEMNVSTLELGDSALYLCASSSGQGAGGSDEQYFGPGTRLTVT.

This chain uses TRBV10-3 with TRBJ1-5, with 12 bases fitting TRBD1. CDR3 length: 17 amino acids. CDR1 and CDR2 (germline): ENHRY, SYGVKD. V dropped 4 bases and J dropped 1; count of bases not matched to a gene: 5. For the CDR3, the DNA is TGTGCCATCAGTGGGGGGACAGGGGGCCGAAGCAATCAGCCCCAGCATTTT. Translated, it gives CAISGGTGGRSNQPQHF.

The chain couples TRBV2 to TRBJ1-2; D remains ambiguous. The V end lost 4 bases, the J end lost 6 bases, and 12 bases lay between the germline ends. Germline CDR1 reads SNHLY; CDR2 reads FYNNEI. The CDR3 is 13 amino acids. CDR3: CASSGGRGNGYTF. Written as DNA, the CDR3 is TGTGCCAGCAGTGGCGGCAGAGGCAATGGCTACACCTTC.

This chain connects TRBV5-8 to TRBJ2-5, with 10 bases aligning to TRBD2. Germline trimming cut 0 bases from V and 2 bases from J; bases unmatched to any gene: 7. The CDR3 consists of 17 residues. Germline CDR1 reads SGHTS; CDR2 reads YDEGEE. The CDR3 protein is CASSLALGLATQETQYF. For the CDR3, the DNA is TGTGCCAGCAGCTTGGCCTTGGGACTAGCGACTCAAGAGACCCAGTACTTC.

The chain employs TRBV27 and TRBJ2-7, with a tentative D call TRBD2 (5 bases). V lost 2 bases and J 13 bases, leaving 18 bases between the germline ends. The CDR3 spans 13 residues. Per the germline V gene, CDR1 is MNHEY and CDR2 is SMNVEV (reference sequence). The CDR3 coding sequence is TGTGCCAGCAGTTTAAGCGGTCTGAAAACAATTTACTTC. This sequence encodes CASSLSGLKTIYF.

The chain uses TRBV9 and TRBJ1-4; 7 nucleotides agree with TRBD1. CDR1 SGDLS and CDR2 YYNGEE come from the germline V gene. Trimming removed 2 bases from V and 8 bases from J; junction bases left unmatched: 6. CDR3 size: 14 residues. The CDR3 is CASSVGTAEEKLFF. Here the CDR3 DNA reads TGTGCCAGCAGCGTGGGGACAGCGGAGGAAAAACTGTTTTTT.

The chain employs TRBV30 and TRBJ2-1, with TRBD2 matching over 10 bases. Unmatched junction bases numbered 4, after V lost 3 bases and J lost 8 bases. Germline CDR1 reads GTSNPN; CDR2 reads SVGIG (reference sequence). The CDR3 consists of 13 residues. The chain's CDR3 is CAWSTSGVDEQFF. CDR3 sequence (DNA): TGTGCCTGGAGCACTAGCGGGGTTGATGAGCAGTTCTTC.

In this sample, this clone turned up a few times. This chain joins TRBV7-9 and TRBJ2-7; 13 nucleotides line up with TRBD2. CDR1 is SEHNR, CDR2 FQNEAQ, per germline (reference sequence). Germline trimming cut 5 bases from V and 1 base from J; bases unmatched to any gene: 2. The CDR3 is 15 amino acids. CDR3 protein: CASSPGLAGSYEQYF. The CDR3 bases are TGTGCCAGCAGCCCGGGACTAGCGGGATCCTACGAGCAGTACTTC. The variable domain in full, with the rest retrieved from reference TRBV7-9 and TRBJ2-7, is DTGVSQNPRHKITKRGQNVTFRCDPISEHNRLYWYRQTLGQGPEFLTYFQNEAQLEKSRLLSDRFSAERPKGSFSTLEIQRTEQGDSAMYLCASSPGLAGSYEQYFGPGTRLTVT.